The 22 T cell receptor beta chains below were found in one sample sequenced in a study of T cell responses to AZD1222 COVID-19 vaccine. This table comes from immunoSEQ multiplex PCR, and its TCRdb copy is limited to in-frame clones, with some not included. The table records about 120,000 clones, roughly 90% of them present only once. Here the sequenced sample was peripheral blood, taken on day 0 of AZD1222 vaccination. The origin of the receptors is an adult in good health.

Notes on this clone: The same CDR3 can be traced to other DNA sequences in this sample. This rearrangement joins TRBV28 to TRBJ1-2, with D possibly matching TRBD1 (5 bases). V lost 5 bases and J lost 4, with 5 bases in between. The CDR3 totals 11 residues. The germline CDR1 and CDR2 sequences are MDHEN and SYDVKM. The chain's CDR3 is CASSQGYGYTF. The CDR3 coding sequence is TGTGCCAGCAGTCAGGGCTATGGCTACACCTTC.

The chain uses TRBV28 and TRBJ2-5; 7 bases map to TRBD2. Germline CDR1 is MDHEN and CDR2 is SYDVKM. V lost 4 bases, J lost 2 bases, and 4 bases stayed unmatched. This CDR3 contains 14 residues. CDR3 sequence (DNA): TGTGCCAGCAGTTCACCGGGGGGACAAGAGACCCAGTACTTC. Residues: CASSSPGGQETQYF.

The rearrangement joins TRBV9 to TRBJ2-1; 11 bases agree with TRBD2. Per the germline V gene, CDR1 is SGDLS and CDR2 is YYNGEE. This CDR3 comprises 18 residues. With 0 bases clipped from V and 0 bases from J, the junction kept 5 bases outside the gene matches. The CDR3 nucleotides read TGTGCCAGCAGCGTAGTAGCGGGAGGGTCCGGCTCCTACAATGAGCAGTTCTTC. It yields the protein CASSVVAGGSGSYNEQFF.

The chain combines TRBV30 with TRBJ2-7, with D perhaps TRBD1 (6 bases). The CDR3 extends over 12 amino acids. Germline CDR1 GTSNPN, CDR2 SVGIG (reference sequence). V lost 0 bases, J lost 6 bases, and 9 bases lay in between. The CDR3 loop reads CAWSVQGGEQYF. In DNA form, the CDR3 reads TGTGCCTGGAGTGTACAGGGCGGCGAGCAGTACTTC.

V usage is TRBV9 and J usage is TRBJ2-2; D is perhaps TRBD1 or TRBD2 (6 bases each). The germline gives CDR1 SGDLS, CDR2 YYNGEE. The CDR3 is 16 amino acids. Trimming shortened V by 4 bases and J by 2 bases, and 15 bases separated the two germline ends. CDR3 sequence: CASSRLGGLNTGELFF. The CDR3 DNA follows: TGTGCCAGCAGCCGCTTAGGGGGGCTAAACACCGGGGAGCTGTTTTTT.

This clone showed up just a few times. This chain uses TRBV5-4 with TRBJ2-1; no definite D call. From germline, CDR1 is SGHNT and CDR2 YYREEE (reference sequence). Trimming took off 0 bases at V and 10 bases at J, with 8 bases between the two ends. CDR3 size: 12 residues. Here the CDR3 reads CASSLVSQEQFF. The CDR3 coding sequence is TGTGCCAGCAGCTTGGTGAGCCAGGAGCAGTTCTTC.

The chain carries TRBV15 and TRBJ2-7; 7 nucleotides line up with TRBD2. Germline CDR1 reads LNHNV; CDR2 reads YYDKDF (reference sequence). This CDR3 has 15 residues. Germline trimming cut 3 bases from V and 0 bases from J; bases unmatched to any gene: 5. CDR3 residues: CATSSSGAISYEQYF. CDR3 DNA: TGTGCCACCAGCAGCAGCGGGGCAATCTCCTACGAGCAGTACTTC. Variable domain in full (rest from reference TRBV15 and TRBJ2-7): DAMVIQNPRYQVTQFGKPVTLSCSQTLNHNVMYWYQQKSSQAPKLLFHYYDKDFNNEADTPDNFQSRRPNTSFCFLDIRSPGLGDTAMYLCATSSSGAISYEQYFGPGTRLTVT.

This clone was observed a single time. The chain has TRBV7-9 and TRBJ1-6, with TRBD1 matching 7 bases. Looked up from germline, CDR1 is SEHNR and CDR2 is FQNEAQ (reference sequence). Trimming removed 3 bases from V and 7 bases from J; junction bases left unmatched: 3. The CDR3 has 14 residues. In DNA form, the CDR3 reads TGTGCCAGCAGCTTGTCAGGGGGGAATTCACCCCTCCACTTT. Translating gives CASSLSGGNSPLHF.

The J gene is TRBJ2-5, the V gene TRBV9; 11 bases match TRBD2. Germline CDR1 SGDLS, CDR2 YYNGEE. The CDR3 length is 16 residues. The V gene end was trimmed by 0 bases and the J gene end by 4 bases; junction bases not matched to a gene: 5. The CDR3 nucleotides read TGTGCCAGCAGCGTAGGGACTAGCGGGTCCGGAGAGACCCAGTACTTC. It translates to CASSVGTSGSGETQYF.

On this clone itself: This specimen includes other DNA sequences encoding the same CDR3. The CDR3 DNA sequence: TGTGCCAGCAGCCAAGGGGGGGATGGCTACACCTTC. Translating it yields CASSQGGDGYTF. The rearrangement joins TRBV3-1 (or the pseudogene TRBV3-2) to TRBJ1-2; tentatively, D is TRBD1 (5 bases). The CDR3 length is 12 residues. Germline assignment: CDR1 LGHDT and CDR2 YNNKEL (reference sequence). V was trimmed by 1 base and J by 6 bases, leaving 6 bases between them.

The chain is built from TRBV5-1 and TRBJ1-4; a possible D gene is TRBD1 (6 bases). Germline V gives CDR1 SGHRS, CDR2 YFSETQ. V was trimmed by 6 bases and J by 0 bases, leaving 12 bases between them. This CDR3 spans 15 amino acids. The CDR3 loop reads CASNLGGSTNEKLFF. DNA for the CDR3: TGCGCCAGCAACCTAGGGGGTTCAACTAATGAAAAACTGTTTTTT. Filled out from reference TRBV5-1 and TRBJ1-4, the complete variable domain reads KAGVTQTPRYLIKTRGQQVTLSCSPISGHRSVSWYQQTPGQGLQFLFEYFSETQRNKGNFPGRFSGRQFSNSRSEMNVSTLELGDSALYLCASNLGGSTNEKLFFGSGTQLSVL.

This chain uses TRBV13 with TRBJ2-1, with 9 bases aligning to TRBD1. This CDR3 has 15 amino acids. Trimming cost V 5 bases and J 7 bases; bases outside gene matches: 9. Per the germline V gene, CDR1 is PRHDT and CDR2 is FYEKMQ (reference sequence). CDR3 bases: TGTGCCAGCAGCGAGCCGGGACAGGGACAAAATGAGCAGTTCTTC. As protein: CASSEPGQGQNEQFF.

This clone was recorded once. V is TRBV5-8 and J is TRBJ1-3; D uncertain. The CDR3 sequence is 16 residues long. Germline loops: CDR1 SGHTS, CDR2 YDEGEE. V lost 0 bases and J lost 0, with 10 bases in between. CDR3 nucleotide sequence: TGTGCCAGCAGCTTGGGACCGTCGAGCTCTGGAAACACCATATATTTT. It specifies CASSLGPSSSGNTIYF.

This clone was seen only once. The CDR3 sequence is CASSLGQGILNEKLFF. The CDR3 nucleotides are TGCGCCAGCAGCCTCGGACAGGGGATCCTTAATGAAAAACTGTTTTTT. The V gene is TRBV5-1, the J gene TRBJ1-4; 9 nucleotides align to TRBD1. CDR3 size: 16 residues. After removal of 4 bases from V and 4 bases from J, the junction contained 8 bases not matched to a gene. Germline V lookup: CDR1 SGHRS, CDR2 YFSETQ.

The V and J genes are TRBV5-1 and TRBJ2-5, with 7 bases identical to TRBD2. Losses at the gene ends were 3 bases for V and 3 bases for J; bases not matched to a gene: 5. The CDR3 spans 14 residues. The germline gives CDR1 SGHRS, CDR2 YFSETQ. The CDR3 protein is CASSSRDYKETQYF. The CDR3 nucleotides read TGCGCCAGCAGCTCCCGGGACTACAAAGAGACCCAGTACTTC. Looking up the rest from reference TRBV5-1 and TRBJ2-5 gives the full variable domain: KAGVTQTPRYLIKTRGQQVTLSCSPISGHRSVSWYQQTPGQGLQFLFEYFSETQRNKGNFPGRFSGRQFSNSRSEMNVSTLELGDSALYLCASSSRDYKETQYFGPGTRLLVL.

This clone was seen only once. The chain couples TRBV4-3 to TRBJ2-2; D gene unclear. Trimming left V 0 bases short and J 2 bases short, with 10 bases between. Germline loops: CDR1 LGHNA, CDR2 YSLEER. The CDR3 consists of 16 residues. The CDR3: CASSQDWPANTGELFF. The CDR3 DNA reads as TGCGCCAGCAGCCAAGACTGGCCCGCTAACACCGGGGAGCTGTTTTTT.

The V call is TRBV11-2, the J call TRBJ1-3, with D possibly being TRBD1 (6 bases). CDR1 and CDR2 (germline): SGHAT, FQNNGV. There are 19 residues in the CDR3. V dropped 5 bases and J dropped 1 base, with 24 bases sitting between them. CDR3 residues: CASSPGRRDIVQSGNTIYF. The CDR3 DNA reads TGTGCCAGCAGCCCAGGAAGGAGGGACATCGTTCAATCTGGAAACACCATATATTTT.

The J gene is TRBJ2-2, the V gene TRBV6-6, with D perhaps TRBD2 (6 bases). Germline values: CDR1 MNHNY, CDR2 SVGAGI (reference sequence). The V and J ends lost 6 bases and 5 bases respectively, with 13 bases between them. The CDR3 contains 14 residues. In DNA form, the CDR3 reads TGTGCCAGCAGCTCTAGACTAGTAACCGGGGAGCTGTTTTTT. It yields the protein CASSSRLVTGELFF.

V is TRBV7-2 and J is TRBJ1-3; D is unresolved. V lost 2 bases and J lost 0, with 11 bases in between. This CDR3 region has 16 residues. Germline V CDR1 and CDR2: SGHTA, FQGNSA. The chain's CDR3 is CASSLSQVSSGNTIYF. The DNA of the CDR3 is TGTGCCAGCAGCTTATCCCAAGTGAGCTCTGGAAACACCATATATTTT.

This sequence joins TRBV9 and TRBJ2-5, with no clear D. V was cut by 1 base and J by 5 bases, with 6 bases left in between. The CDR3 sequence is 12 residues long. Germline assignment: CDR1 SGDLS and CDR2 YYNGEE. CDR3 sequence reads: CASSVSHETQYF. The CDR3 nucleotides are TGTGCCAGCAGCGTAAGCCACGAGACCCAGTACTTC.

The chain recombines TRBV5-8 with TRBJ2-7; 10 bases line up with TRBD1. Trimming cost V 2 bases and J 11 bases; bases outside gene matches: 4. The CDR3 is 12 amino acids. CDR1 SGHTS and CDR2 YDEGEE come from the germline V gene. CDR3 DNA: TGTGCCAGCAGCTTTACCGGGACAGGGGAGTACTTC. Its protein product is CASSFTGTGEYF.

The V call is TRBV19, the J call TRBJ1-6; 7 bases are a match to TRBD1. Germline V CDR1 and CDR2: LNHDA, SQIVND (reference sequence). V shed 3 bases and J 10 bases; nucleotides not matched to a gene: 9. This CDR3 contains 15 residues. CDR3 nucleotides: TGTGCCAGTAGTATCCCGGGACAGAGTGGATCACCCCTCCACTTT. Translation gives CASSIPGQSGSPLHF.